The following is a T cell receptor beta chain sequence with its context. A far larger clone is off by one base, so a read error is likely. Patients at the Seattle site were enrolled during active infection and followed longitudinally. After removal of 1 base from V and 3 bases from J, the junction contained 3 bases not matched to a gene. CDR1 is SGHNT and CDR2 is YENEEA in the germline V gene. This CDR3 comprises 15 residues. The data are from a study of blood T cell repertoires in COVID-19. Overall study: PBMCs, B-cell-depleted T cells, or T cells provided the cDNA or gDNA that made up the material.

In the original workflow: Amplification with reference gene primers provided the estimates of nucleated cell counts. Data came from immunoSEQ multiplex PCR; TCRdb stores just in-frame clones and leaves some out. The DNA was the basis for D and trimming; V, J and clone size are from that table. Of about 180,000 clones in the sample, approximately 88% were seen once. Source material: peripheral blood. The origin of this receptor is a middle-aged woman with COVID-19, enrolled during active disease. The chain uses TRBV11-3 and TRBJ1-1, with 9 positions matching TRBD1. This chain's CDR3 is CASSLGTGVDTEAFF. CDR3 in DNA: TGTGCCAGCAGCTTAGGGACAGGGGTCGACACTGAAGCTTTCTTT.